This entry describes one TCR beta chain. The data belong to a study of OX40 agonist ivuxolimab in advanced cancers. The assay was immunoSEQ multiplex PCR, and TCRdb's table has in-frame clones only and misses some. The sample lists some 34,000 clones, nearly 80% occurring once. The material sequenced was CD4+ or CD8+ T cells sorted from blood, taken in a trial of the OX40 agonist ivuxolimab. The TCR comes from an adult with an advanced solid tumor such as melanoma, head and neck, liver or kidney cancer.

The CDR3 reads CASSSRRMNSPLHF. The CDR3 bases are TGTGCCAGCAGCTCTCGACGGATGAATTCACCCCTCCACTTT. The rearrangement uses TRBV6-1 and TRBJ1-6; D unresolved. Germline CDR1 and CDR2: MNHNS and SASEGT. The CDR3 sequence is 14 residues long. V dropped 6 bases and J dropped 7 bases, with 13 bases sitting between them.